This entry features one T cell receptor (beta chain) sequence. The antigen remains undetermined. The data were obtained in a study of identical twins. Study results and limitations: Conclusions were based on cross-sectional statistical analysis, without following the same donors. Models underestimated TCR alpha sharing (out-of-frame) in monozygotic twins. In beta out-of-frame sequences, the excess sharing between twins was weaker. Within twin pairs, the out-of-frame alpha sequences they shared showed excess low generation probability.

The CDR3 loop spans 15 amino acids. Germline trimming cut 2 bases from V and 7 bases from J; bases unmatched to any gene: 7. Germline CDR1 reads MGHRA; CDR2 reads YSYEKL. TCRdb re-called the 5' RACE reads with MiXCR, one entry per CDR3 protein. The sample contains about 810,000 distinct CDR3 sequences, 9% to 15% of which appear only once. These sequences were also reported in another study, on yellow fever vaccine responses in identical twins.

The specimen was PBMCs. The clonotype originates from a woman between 18 and 30 years old in good health. The chain joins TRBV4-1 to TRBJ2-1, with 8 nucleotides matching TRBD1. The CDR3 here is CASSQTLDRVNEQFF. Here the CDR3 DNA reads TGCGCCAGCAGCCAAACGCTGGACAGGGTAAATGAGCAGTTCTTC.